This TCR beta chain comes out of a study of T cell responses to AZD1222 COVID-19 vaccine. Sequenced by immunoSEQ multiplex PCR; TCRdb stores in-frame clones only, minus some. The table shows 75,000 to 80,000 clones, with under 90% occurring only once. About this clone itself: Its antigen is unknown.

Study conclusions and caveats: Mostly white British, mostly female donors; authors suggested clonal diversity may be underestimated.

Germline lookup yields CDR1 SEHNR and CDR2 FQNEAQ (reference sequence). After removal of 3 bases from V and 5 bases from J, the junction contained 0 bases not matched to a gene. CDR3 length equals 13 residues. The material sequenced was peripheral blood, taken 28 days after the second AZD1222 dose. This TCR was recovered from an adult who received the AZD1222 COVID-19 vaccine. The V gene is TRBV7-9, the J gene TRBJ2-4, with 8 nucleotides matching TRBD1. The CDR3 spells CASSLTGENIQYF. The CDR3 nucleotides are TGTGCCAGCAGCTTGACAGGGGAAAACATTCAGTACTTC.